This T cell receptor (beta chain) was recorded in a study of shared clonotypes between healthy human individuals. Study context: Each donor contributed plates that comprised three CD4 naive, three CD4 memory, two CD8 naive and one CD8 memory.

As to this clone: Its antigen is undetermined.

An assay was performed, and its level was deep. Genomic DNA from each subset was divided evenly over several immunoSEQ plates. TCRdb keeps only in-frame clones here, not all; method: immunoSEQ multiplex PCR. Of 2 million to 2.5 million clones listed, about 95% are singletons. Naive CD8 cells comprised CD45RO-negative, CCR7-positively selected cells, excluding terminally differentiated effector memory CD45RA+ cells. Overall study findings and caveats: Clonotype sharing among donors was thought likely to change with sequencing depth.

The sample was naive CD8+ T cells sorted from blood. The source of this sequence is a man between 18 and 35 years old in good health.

The CDR3 loop reads CAISEDQGARSEAFF. CDR3 DNA: TGTGCCATCAGTGAGGACCAGGGGGCTAGGAGTGAAGCTTTCTTT. This chain joins TRBV10-3 and TRBJ1-1; 8 bases agree with TRBD1. In germline, CDR1 is ENHRY, CDR2 SYGVKD. The V and J ends lost 2 bases and 7 bases, in that order; junction bases with no gene match: 9. The CDR3 is made up of 15 amino acids.